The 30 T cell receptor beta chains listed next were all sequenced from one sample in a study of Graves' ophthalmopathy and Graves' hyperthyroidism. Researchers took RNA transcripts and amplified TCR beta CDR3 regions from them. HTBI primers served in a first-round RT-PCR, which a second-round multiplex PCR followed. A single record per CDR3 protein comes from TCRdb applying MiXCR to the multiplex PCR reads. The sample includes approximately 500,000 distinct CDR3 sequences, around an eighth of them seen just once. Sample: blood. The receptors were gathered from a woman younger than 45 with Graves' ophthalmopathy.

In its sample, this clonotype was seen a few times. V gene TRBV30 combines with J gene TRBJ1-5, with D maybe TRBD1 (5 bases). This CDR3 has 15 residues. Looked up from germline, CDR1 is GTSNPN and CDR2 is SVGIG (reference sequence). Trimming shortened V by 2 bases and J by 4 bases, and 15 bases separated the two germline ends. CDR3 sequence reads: CAWSFQGKRNQPQHF. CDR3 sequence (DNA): TGTGCCTGGAGTTTCCAGGGTAAACGGAATCAGCCCCAGCATTTT.

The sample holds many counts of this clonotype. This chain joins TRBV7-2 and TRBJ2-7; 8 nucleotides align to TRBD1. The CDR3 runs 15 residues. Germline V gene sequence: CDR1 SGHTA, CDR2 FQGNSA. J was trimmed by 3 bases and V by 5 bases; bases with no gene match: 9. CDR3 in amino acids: CASSPNRGVYYEQYF. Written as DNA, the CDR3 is TGTGCCAGCAGCCCGAACAGGGGGGTGTACTACGAGCAGTACTTC.

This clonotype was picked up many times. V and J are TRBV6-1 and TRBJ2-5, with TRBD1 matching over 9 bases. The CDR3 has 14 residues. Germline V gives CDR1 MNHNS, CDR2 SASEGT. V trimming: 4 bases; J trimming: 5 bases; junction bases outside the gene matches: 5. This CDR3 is CASSADRGTETQYF. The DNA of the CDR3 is TGTGCCAGCAGTGCTGACAGGGGGACGGAGACCCAGTACTTC.

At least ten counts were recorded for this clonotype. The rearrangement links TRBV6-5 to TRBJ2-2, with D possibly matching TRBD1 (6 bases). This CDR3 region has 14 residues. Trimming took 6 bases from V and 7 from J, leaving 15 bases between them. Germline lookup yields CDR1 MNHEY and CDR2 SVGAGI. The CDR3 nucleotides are TGTGCCAGCAGACCTACAGGGTTCGGCGGGGAGCTGTTTTTT. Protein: CASRPTGFGGELFF.

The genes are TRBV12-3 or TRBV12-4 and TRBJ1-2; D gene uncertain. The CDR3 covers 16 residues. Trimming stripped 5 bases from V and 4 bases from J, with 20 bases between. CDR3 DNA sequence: TGTGCCAGCAGTGAAGCCCCTCGGGAGGGAGGCTATGGCTACACCTTC. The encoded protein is CASSEAPREGGYGYTF.

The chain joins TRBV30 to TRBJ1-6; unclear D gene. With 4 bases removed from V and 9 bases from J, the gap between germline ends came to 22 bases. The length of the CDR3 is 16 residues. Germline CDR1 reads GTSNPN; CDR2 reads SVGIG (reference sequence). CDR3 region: CAWTSGSGPSFSPLHF. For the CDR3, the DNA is TGTGCCTGGACGTCGGGCAGCGGCCCCTCATTTTCACCCCTCCACTTT.

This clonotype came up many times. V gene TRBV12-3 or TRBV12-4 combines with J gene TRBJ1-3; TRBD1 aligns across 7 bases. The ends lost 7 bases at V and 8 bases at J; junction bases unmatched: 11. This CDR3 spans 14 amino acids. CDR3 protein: CASIIRGQAYTIYF. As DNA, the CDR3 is TGTGCCAGCATCATCCGAGGACAGGCGTACACCATATATTTT.

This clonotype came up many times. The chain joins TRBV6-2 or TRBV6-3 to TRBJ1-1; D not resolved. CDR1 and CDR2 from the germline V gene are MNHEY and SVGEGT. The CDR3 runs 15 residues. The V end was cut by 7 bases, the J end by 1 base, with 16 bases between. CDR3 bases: TGTGCCAGCATCCCTTCCCGGGCAGGGAACACTGAAGCTTTCTTT. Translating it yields CASIPSRAGNTEAFF.

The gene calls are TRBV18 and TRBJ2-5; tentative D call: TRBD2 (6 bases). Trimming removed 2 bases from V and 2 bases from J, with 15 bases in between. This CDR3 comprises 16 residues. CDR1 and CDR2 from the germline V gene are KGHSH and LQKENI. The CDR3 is CASSPVADTTQETQYF. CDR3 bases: TGTGCCAGCTCACCAGTAGCGGACACAACACAAGAGACCCAGTACTTC.

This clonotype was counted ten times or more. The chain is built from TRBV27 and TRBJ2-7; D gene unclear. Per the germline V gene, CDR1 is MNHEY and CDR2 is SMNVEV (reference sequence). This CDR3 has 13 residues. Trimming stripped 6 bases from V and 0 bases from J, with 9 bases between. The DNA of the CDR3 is TGTGCCAGCAGATTACACCCCTCCTACGAGCAGTACTTC. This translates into CASRLHPSYEQYF.

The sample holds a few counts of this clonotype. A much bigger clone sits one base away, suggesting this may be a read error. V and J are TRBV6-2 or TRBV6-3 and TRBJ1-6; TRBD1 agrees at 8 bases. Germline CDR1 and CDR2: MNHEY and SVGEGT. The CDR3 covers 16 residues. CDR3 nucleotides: TGTGCCAGCAGTATCGGGACAGGCCTCCGGAATTCACACCTCCACTTT. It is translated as CASSIGTGLRNSHLHF.

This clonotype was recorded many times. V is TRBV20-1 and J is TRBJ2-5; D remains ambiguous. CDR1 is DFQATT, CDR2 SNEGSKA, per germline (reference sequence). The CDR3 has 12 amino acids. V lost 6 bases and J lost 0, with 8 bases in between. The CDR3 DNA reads TGCAGTGCCCACCCCAACCAAGAGACCCAGTACTTC. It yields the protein CSAHPNQETQYF.

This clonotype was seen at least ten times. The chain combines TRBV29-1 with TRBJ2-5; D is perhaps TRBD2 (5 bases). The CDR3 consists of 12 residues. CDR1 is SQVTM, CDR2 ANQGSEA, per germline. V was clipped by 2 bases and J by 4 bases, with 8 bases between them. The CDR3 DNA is TGCAGCGTTGAACTAGCCGGAGAGACCCAGTACTTC. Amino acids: CSVELAGETQYF.

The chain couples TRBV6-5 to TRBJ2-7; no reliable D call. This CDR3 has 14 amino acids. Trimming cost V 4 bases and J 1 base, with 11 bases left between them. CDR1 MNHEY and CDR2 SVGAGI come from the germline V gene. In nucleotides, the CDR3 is TGTGCCAGCAGTTCCGATGGGGTTTCCTACGAGCAGTACTTC. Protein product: CASSSDGVSYEQYF.

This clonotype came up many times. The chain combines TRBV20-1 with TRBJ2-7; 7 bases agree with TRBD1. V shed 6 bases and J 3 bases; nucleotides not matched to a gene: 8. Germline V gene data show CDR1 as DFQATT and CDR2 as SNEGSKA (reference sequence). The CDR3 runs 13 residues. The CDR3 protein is CSAKDRDFYEQYF. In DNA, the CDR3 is TGCAGTGCCAAAGACAGGGATTTCTACGAGCAGTACTTC.

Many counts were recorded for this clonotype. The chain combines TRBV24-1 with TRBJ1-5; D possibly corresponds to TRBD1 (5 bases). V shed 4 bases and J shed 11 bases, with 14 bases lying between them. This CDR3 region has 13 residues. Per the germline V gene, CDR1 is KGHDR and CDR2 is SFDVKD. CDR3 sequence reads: CATSEATRGAQHF. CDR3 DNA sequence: TGTGCCACCAGTGAGGCGACCCGGGGGGCCCAGCATTTT.

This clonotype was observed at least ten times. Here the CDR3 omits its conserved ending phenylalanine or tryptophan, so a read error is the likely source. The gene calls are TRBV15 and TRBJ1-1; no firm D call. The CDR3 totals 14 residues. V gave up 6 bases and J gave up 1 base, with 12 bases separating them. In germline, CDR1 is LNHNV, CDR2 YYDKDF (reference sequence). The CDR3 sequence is CATRERNRNTEAFL. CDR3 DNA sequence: TGTGCCACCAGGGAAAGAAATAGGAACACTGAAGCTTTCCTT.

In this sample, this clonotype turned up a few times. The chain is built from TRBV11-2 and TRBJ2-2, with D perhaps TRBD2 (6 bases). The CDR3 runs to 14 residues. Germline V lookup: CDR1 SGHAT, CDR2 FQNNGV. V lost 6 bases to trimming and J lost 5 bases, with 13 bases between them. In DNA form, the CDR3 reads TGTGCCAGCAGACCACAAAGCGGGACCGGGGAGCTGTTTTTT. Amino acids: CASRPQSGTGELFF.

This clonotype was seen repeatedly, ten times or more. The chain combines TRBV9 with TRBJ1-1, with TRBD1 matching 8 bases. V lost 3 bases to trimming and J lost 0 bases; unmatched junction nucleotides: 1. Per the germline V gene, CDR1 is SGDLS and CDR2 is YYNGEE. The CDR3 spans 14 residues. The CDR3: CASSGTGMNTEAFF. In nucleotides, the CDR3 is TGTGCCAGCAGCGGGACAGGGATGAACACTGAAGCTTTCTTT.

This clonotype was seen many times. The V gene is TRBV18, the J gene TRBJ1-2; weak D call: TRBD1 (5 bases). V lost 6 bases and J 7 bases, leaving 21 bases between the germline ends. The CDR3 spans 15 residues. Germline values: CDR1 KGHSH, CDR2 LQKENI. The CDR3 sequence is CASSPSGGNSLGYTF. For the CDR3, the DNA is TGTGCCAGCTCGCCCAGTGGGGGGAACTCCCTTGGCTACACCTTC.

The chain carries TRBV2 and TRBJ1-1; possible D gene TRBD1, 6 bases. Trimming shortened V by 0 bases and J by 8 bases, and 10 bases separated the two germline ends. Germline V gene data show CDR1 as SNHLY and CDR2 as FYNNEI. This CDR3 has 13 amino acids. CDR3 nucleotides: TGTGCCAGCAGTGAAGCGGTAGGGACAGAAGCTTTCTTT. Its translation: CASSEAVGTEAFF.

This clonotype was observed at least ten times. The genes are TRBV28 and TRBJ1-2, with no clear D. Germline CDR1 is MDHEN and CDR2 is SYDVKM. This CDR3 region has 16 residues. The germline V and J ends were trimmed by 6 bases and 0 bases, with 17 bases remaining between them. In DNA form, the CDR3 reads TGTGCCAGCAGAACGGGATTTCCAGAAGCTAACTATGGCTACACCTTC. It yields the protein CASRTGFPEANYGYTF.

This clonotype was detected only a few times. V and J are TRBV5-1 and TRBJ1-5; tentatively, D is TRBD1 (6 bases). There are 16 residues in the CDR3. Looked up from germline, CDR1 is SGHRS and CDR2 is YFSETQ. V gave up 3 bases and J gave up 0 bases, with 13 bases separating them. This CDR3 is CASSYGTTDSNQPQHF. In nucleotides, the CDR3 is TGCGCCAGCAGCTATGGGACAACGGATAGCAATCAGCCCCAGCATTTT.

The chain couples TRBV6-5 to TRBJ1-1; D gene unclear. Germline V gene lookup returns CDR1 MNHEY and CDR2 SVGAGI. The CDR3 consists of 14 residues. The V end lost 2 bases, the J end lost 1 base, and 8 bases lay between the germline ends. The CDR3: CASSYGRKNTEAFF. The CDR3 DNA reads TGTGCCAGCAGTTACGGACGGAAGAACACTGAAGCTTTCTTT.

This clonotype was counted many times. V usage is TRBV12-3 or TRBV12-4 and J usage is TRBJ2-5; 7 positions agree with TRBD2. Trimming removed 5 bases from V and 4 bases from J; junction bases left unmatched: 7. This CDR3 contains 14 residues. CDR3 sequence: CASSGTWEGETQYF. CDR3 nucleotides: TGTGCCAGCAGTGGCACCTGGGAGGGAGAGACCCAGTACTTC.

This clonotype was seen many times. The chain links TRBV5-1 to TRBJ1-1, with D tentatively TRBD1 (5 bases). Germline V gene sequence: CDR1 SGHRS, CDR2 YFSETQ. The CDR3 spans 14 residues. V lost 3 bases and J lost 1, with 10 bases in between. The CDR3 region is CASSSTQGNTEAFF. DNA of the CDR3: TGCGCCAGCAGCTCCACTCAGGGGAACACTGAAGCTTTCTTT.

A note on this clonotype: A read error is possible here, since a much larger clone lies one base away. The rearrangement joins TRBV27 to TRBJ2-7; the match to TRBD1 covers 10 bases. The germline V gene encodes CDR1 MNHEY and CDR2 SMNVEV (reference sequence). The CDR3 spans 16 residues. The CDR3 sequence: CASSPGTGVSSYERYF. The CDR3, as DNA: TGTGCCAGCAGTCCCGGGACAGGGGTGAGCTCCTACGAGCGGTACTTC.

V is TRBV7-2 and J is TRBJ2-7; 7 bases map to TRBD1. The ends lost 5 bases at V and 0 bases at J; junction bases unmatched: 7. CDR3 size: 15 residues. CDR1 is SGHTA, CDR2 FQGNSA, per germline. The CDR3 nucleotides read TGTGCCAGCAGCCCCGAACGGGACAGCTCCTACGAGCAGTACTTC. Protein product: CASSPERDSSYEQYF.

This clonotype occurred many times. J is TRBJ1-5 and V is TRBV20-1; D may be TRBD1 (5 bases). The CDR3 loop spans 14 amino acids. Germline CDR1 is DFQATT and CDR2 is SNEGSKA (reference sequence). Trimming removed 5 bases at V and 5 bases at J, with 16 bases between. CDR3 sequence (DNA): TGCAGTGCTTTTACCCGGGACGGCTATCAGCCCCAGCATTTT. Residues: CSAFTRDGYQPQHF.

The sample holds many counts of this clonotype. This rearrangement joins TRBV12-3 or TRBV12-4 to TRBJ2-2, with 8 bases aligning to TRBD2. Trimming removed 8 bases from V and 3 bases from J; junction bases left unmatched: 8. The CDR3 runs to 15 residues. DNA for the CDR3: TGTGCCAGCGTCTTCGAACTAGCGGACACCGGGGAGCTGTTTTTT. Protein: CASVFELADTGELFF.